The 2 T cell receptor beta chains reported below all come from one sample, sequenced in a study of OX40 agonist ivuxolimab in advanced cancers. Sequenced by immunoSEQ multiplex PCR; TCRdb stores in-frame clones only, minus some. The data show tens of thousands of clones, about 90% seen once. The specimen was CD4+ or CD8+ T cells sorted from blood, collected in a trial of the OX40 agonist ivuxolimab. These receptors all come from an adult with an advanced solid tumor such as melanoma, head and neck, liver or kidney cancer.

The CDR3 DNA reads TGTGCCAGCAGCTTAGCTAATGAGCAGTTCTTC. Translation: CASSLANEQFF. The chain employs TRBV7-9 and TRBJ2-1, with unresolved D. V was shortened by 0 bases and J by 7 bases, with 1 base between the two germline ends. This CDR3 has 11 residues. The germline V gene encodes CDR1 SEHNR and CDR2 FQNEAQ (reference sequence).

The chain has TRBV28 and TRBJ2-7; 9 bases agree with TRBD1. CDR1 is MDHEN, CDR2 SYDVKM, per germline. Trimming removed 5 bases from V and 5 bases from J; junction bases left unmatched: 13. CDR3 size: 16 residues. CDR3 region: CASSRGDRGSKDEQYV. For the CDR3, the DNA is TGTGCCAGCAGTCGAGGCGACAGGGGGAGTAAAGACGAGCAGTACGTC.